This T cell receptor beta chain was sequenced for a study of cytomegalovirus exposure and HLA in healthy donors. This clone was seen just once. Primers for the PCR totalled 60 Vbeta and 13 Jbeta. Here immunoSEQ multiplex PCR was the method, and the copy in TCRdb shows in-frame clones only, minus some. In the table there are about 93,000 clones, 82% of which are singletons. Per germline, CDR1 DFQATT and CDR2 SNEGSKA (reference sequence). The CDR3 sequence is 11 residues long. V lost 6 bases and J lost 11, with 16 bases in between. The sample taken for sequencing was PBMCs. The receptor comes from a man aged 45-65 years in good health and CMV-seronegative. V usage is TRBV20-1 and J usage is TRBJ1-1; maybe TRBD1 (5 bases). This CDR3 reads CSASWGGRAFF. CDR3 DNA sequence: TGCAGTGCGTCCTGGGGCGGTCGGGCTTTCTTT.